Described below is a single T cell receptor beta chain sequence and its context. Its cognate antigen is unknown. This sample is part of a study of cytomegalovirus exposure and HLA in healthy donors. Study as a whole: Of the donors genotyped, about 410 in all, about 82% fell in the Caucasian-associated ancestry cluster.

Vbeta (60) and Jbeta (13) primers were used in the PCR. Sequencing was performed with immunoSEQ multiplex PCR; in TCRdb, only in-frame clones are kept and a portion is missing. The table lists more than 110,000 clones, approximately 79% of them singletons. Study findings and constraints: It was reportedly the case that the classifier diagnosed cytomegalovirus status with high specificity and sensitivity.

This TCR was sampled from a young man in good health and CMV-seronegative. Input material: PBMCs.

CDR3 nucleotide sequence: TGTGCCAGCAGACTTGGCCCCGGGGGGGGCTCTGGAAACACCATATATTTT. Its protein product is CASRLGPGGGSGNTIYF. The chain employs TRBV7-9 and TRBJ1-3, with D maybe TRBD1 (5 bases). This CDR3 has 17 residues. Germline V lookup: CDR1 SEHNR, CDR2 FQNEAQ (reference sequence). V lost 6 bases, J lost 0 bases, and 18 bases lay in between.